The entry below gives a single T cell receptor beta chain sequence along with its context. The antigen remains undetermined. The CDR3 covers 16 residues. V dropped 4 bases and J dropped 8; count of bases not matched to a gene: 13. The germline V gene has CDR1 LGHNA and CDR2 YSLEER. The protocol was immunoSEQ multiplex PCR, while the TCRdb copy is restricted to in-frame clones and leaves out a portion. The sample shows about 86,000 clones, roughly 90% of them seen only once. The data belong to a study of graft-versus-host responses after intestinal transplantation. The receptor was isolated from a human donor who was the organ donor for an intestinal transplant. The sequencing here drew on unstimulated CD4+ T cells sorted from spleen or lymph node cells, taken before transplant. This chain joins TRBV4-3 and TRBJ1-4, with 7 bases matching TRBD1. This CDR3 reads CASSPTVEGAREKLFF. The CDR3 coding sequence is TGCGCCAGCAGCCCCACCGTGGAGGGGGCAAGGGAAAAACTGTTTTTT.